These 19 T cell receptor beta chains originate from one sample sequenced in a study of shared clonotypes between healthy human individuals. Here immunoSEQ multiplex PCR was the method, and the copy in TCRdb shows in-frame clones only, minus some. The sample carries 2 million to 2.5 million clones, around 90% recorded once. The specimen sequenced was naive CD4+ T cells from PBMCs. Subset specified: CD45RA+ positively selected. These receptor sequences come from a man aged 18 to 29 in good health. Some clones in this sample may be carry-over from other donors' samples.

This chain connects TRBV9 to TRBJ1-4; D gene ambiguous. This CDR3 spans 15 amino acids. CDR1 SGDLS and CDR2 YYNGEE come from the germline V gene. The ends were cut back, 4 bases at V and 2 bases at J, with 12 bases in the middle. CDR3 sequence reads: CASSSDPSTNEKLFF. CDR3 in DNA: TGTGCCAGCAGCTCCGACCCGTCGACTAATGAAAAACTGTTTTTT.

This rearrangement joins TRBV7-3 to TRBJ1-1; 8 positions match TRBD1. Germline V gives CDR1 SGHTA, CDR2 FQGTGA. Losses at the gene ends were 8 bases for V and 1 base for J; bases not matched to a gene: 0. This CDR3 is 12 amino acids long. CDR3: CASGTGNTEAFF. The CDR3 DNA reads TGTGCCAGCGGGACAGGGAACACTGAAGCTTTCTTT. Using reference TRBV7-3 and TRBJ1-1 for the parts outside the CDR3, the full variable domain is GAGVSQTPSNKVTEKGKYVELRCDPISGHTALYWYRQSLGQGPEFLIYFQGTGAADDSGLPNDRFFAVRPEGSVSTLKIQRTERGDSAVYLCASGTGNTEAFFGQGTRLTVV.

The J gene is TRBJ1-4, the V gene TRBV30; D gene ambiguous. The V end lost 0 bases, the J end lost 4 bases, and 9 bases lay between the germline ends. Per germline, CDR1 GTSNPN and CDR2 SVGIG (reference sequence). This CDR3 spans 14 amino acids. CDR3 sequence: CAWSVGLHNEKLFF. In DNA form, the CDR3 reads TGTGCCTGGAGTGTTGGACTGCATAATGAAAAACTGTTTTTT.

The genes are TRBV6-5 and TRBJ2-7, with TRBD1 matching 9 bases. The CDR3 runs to 15 residues. Per the germline V gene, CDR1 is MNHEY and CDR2 is SVGAGI. V gave up 6 bases and J gave up 7 bases; unmatched junction bases: 13. Written as DNA, the CDR3 is TGTGCCAGCAGACAGGGACAGGGTCTATTTGGGGAGCAGTACTTC. Protein sequence: CASRQGQGLFGEQYF.

The chain combines TRBV7-3 with TRBJ1-1; D gene uncertain. The CDR3 contains 15 residues. V lost 5 bases to trimming and J lost 3 bases, with 16 bases between them. Germline V lookup: CDR1 SGHTA, CDR2 FQGTGA. CDR3 sequence reads: CASSQNPARYTEAFF. As DNA, the CDR3 is TGTGCCAGCAGCCAAAACCCGGCCAGGTACACTGAAGCTTTCTTT.

To note about this clone: The junction differs from germline at one of its ends, possibly a read error. This chain connects TRBV4-2 to TRBJ2-3, with 7 bases matching TRBD2. CDR1 and CDR2 (germline): LGHNA, YNFKEQ. This CDR3 region has 16 residues. CDR3 nucleotides: TGTGCCAGCAGCCAAGTCGGGCGGGAGAGCAGAGATACGCAGTATTTT. It codes for CASSQVGRESRDTQYF.

Comment on this clone: Different DNA sequences within this sample yield the same CDR3. The gene calls are TRBV29-1 and TRBJ2-5; possibly TRBD1 for D (5 bases). The germline CDR1 and CDR2 sequences are SQVTM and ANQGSEA. The CDR3 spans 12 residues. Trimming took 3 bases from V and 4 from J, leaving 9 bases between them. CDR3 nucleotide sequence: TGCAGCGTTGACAGGGTTGGAGAGACCCAGTACTTC. As protein: CSVDRVGETQYF.

A single count supports this clone. The V gene is TRBV28, the J gene TRBJ1-1; TRBD1 is a possible D gene (6 bases). The CDR3 has 15 residues. Trimming took off 5 bases at V and 6 bases at J, with 19 bases between the two ends. The germline CDR1 and CDR2 sequences are MDHEN and SYDVKM. CDR3 region: CASSPRGGGVSEAFF. The CDR3, as DNA: TGTGCCAGCAGTCCCCGGGGAGGGGGTGTCTCTGAAGCTTTCTTT.

Of note for this clone: Within the sample, other DNA sequences also encode this same CDR3. The J gene is TRBJ2-1, the V gene TRBV6-5; maybe TRBD1 (6 bases). The CDR3 sequence is 11 residues long. Trimming shortened V by 10 bases and J by 4 bases, and 8 bases separated the two germline ends. Germline V gene lookup returns CDR1 MNHEY and CDR2 SVGAGI. The CDR3: CATTGYNEQFF. The CDR3 DNA reads as TGTGCCACGACAGGTTACAATGAGCAGTTCTTC.

This chain joins TRBV20-1 and TRBJ2-5; D is ambiguous. V dropped 5 bases and J dropped 0 bases, with 4 bases sitting between them. The CDR3 has 11 amino acids. Germline CDR1 reads DFQATT; CDR2 reads SNEGSKA (reference sequence). CDR3 sequence reads: CSAFHQETQYF. The CDR3 DNA reads as TGCAGTGCTTTCCACCAAGAGACCCAGTACTTC.

The chain is built from TRBV28 and TRBJ2-7; no firm D call. This CDR3 is 14 amino acids long. The V end lost 5 bases, the J end lost 2 bases, and 13 bases lay between the germline ends. CDR1 is MDHEN, CDR2 SYDVKM, per germline. CDR3 sequence: CASSIGQGPYEQYF. The CDR3 bases are TGTGCCAGCAGTATTGGGCAAGGGCCCTACGAGCAGTACTTC.

This clone was seen once. V and J are TRBV28 and TRBJ2-7, with D tentatively TRBD2 (5 bases). Trimming shortened V by 8 bases and J by 5 bases, and 10 bases separated the two germline ends. Per the germline V gene, CDR1 is MDHEN and CDR2 is SYDVKM. The CDR3 is made up of 11 amino acids. The CDR3 loop is CASGGFNEQYF. The CDR3 DNA reads TGTGCCAGCGGAGGATTTAACGAGCAGTACTTC. Drawing the rest from reference TRBV28 and TRBJ2-7, the complete variable domain is DVKVTQSSRYLVKRTGEKVFLECVQDMDHENMFWYRQDPGLGLRLIYFSYDVKMKEKGDIPEGYSVSREKKERFSLILESASTNQTSMYLCASGGFNEQYFGPGTRLTVT.

The gene calls are TRBV5-1 and TRBJ2-2; no clear D. The CDR3 is 17 amino acids. Germline values: CDR1 SGHRS, CDR2 YFSETQ. Deletions cut 1 base from V and 4 bases from J, with 17 bases between. DNA of the CDR3: TGCGCCAGCAGCTTGTTCCTTGCAGGTCTGGGCACCGGGGAGCTGTTTTTT. This encodes CASSLFLAGLGTGELFF.

V is TRBV29-1 and J is TRBJ2-7; 9 bases agree with TRBD1. CDR3 length: 13 amino acids. The ends lost 6 bases at V and 1 base at J; junction bases unmatched: 4. CDR1 is SQVTM, CDR2 ANQGSEA, per germline. In nucleotides, the CDR3 is TGCAGCGTACCGGGACAGGGATCCTACGAGCAGTACTTC. Its protein is CSVPGQGSYEQYF.

The V gene is TRBV4-1, the J gene TRBJ2-1, with 8 bases matching TRBD2. The CDR3 runs 16 residues. J lost 2 bases, V lost 4 bases, and 7 bases had no gene match. Germline V gene data show CDR1 as MGHRA and CDR2 as YSYEKL. As DNA, the CDR3 is TGCGCCAGCAGCCCCCTAGGCGGGGGGACCTACAATGAGCAGTTCTTC. Protein: CASSPLGGGTYNEQFF.

The chain uses TRBV28 and TRBJ1-4, with TRBD1 identical over 8 bases. CDR1 is MDHEN and CDR2 is SYDVKM in the germline V gene. Germline trimming cut 2 bases from V and 4 bases from J; bases unmatched to any gene: 6. The CDR3 covers 16 residues. CDR3 coding DNA: TGTGCCAGCAGTTTAGCCGGGACAGGCGTTAATGAAAAACTGTTTTTT. Translated, it gives CASSLAGTGVNEKLFF.

The V gene is TRBV5-6, the J gene TRBJ2-3; the D is unclear. This CDR3 contains 13 residues. Germline loops: CDR1 SGHDT, CDR2 YYEEEE. The V end lost 1 base, the J end lost 4 bases, and 7 bases lay between the germline ends. The CDR3 nucleotides are TGTGCCAGCAGCTTGACAGCTCCAGATACGCAGTATTTT. It is translated as CASSLTAPDTQYF.

CDR3 sequence reads: CASSLGQLNIQYF. The CDR3, as DNA: TGTGCCAGCTCACTTGGACAGCTAAACATTCAGTACTTC. This sequence joins TRBV18 and TRBJ2-4, with TRBD1 as a possible D gene (6 bases). The CDR3 is 13 amino acids. Trimming pared 4 bases from V and 6 bases from J, leaving 10 bases between. CDR1 and CDR2 (germline): KGHSH, LQKENI.

The chain links TRBV30 to TRBJ2-5; the match to TRBD2 covers 11 bases. The J call is uncertain, as TRBJ2-7 better fits the DNA end. CDR1 and CDR2 from the germline V gene are GTSNPN and SVGIG (reference sequence). CDR3 size: 16 residues. The DNA of the CDR3 is TGTGCCTGGAGGGGGAGACTAGCGGGGCCCTCCTACGAGCAGTACTTC. This sequence encodes CAWRGRLAGPSYEQYF.